This T cell receptor (beta chain) is drawn from a study of T cell responses to AZD1222 COVID-19 vaccine (dated by TCRdb to the early 2020s). Turning to the overall study: Because spike-specific TCR depth and breadth did not differ between the two schedules, AZD1222 recipients who got a second dose at roughly 4 weeks were pooled with those who got a second dose at roughly 12 weeks. TCR sequencing covered some 240 trial participants: about 210 given two doses of AZD1222 and about 26 given two doses of MenACWY control vaccine. Enrollment into the trials was organized by age into subgroups of 18-55, 56-69 and 70-plus years, and those subgroups contained around 150, 28 and 57 TCR-sequenced participants, respectively.

The CDR3 regions of human TCRbeta chains were analyzed by immunosequencing. As for the original processing: TCRs in the repertoires were compared against a reference library of SARS-CoV-2-specific TCRs that had been generated with the MIRA antigen-specificity platform. Breadth was defined as the fraction of unique TCRs that were SARS-CoV-2-associated. Depth was defined as the fraction of total T cells that were SARS-CoV-2-associated. Using the MIRA data, every spike-specific TCR was mapped to the spike region that the TCR reacted to and assigned to either a CD4 or a CD8 class. Log10-transformed breadth and depth values were compared by one-way ANOVA with Sidak's multiple comparisons tests. TCRdb took this table from immuneACCESS and kept in-frame rearrangements with V and J called. Such tables lack part of the clones; where checked against another copy, unresolved V genes explain under half of the gap, and the rest is unexplained. V and J calls and clone size are copied from that table; D and trimming were computed from the DNA. The sample data list over 85,000 clones, and 90% of these were observed just once. 8% to 9.5% of the sample is taken by the ten largest.

What the work shows at the level of the full study, not this receptor alone: Participants were mostly white British and included more females than males, and it was suggested by the authors that clonal diversity may have been underestimated. After two AZD1222 doses, both the breadth and the depth of spike-specific TCRs were significantly higher than at day 0 and than in MenACWY recipients. The 56-69-year group was small, and its depth increase did not reach significance, likely because of low power. Only five or six AZD1222 recipients were SARS-CoV-2 seropositive at baseline, limiting conclusions about previously exposed vaccinees. The vaccine-associated CD4 TCRs covered the entire spike protein, and the dominant responses fell in regions 160-218 and 743-854. No day 14 peak-response samples were available, so repertoires were characterized only after the peak T cell response. Epitopes outside the regions mutated in the B.1.351 and B.1.1.7 variants were reportedly recognized by nearly half of the unique spike-specific TCRs.

V lost 2 bases and J lost 2 bases; the stretch between them is 17 bases long. CDR1 is given as SGHKS and CDR2 as YYEKEE, both from the germline V gene (reference sequence). There are 16 amino acids in the CDR3, from cysteine to phenylalanine inclusive. Solely the CDR3 DNA is kept, with 48 bases framed from the first base. What the time point label conveys for this sample: baseline before first vaccination. The vaccinee samples were drawn from two UK trials, COV001 and COV002, one of which was a single-blind randomized controlled phase 2/3 trial testing AZD1222 (ChAdOx1 nCoV-19) in healthy adults. For TCRbeta chain sequencing, PBMC samples were collected from trial participants at day 0 and at day 28 after the second dose. About this clone itself: Its antigen target is currently unknown. It has no much larger one-base neighbor in the sample; base qualities were not kept.

Sequenced here: peripheral blood, sampled on day 0 of AZD1222 vaccination. The clonotype was recovered from an adult in good health. This receptor chain uses TRBV5-5 and TRBJ2-7; the D segment cannot be called with confidence. The sequenced DNA is TGTGCCAGCAGCTTTGGCCCCCAGGCCTCTACCTACGAGCAGTACTTC. It translates to CASSFGPQASTYEQYF.